This T cell receptor beta chain was retrieved from a study of blood T cell repertoires in COVID-19 (dated by TCRdb to 2019 to 2021). Background on the whole study: Collaborator samples came from the United States, Italy and Spain and covered acute and convalescent phases of COVID-19. Nearly every sample came with metadata listing a de-identified subject ID, COVID-19 status, age in years and sex. The dataset comprised deeply sampled blood TCRbeta repertoires from subjects exposed to, actively infected with, or recovered from COVID-19. The prospective study material was composed of cDNA or gDNA derived from T cells, B-cell-depleted T cells, or PBMCs. The samples were drawn from two sources: the first 160 participants of the ongoing ImmuneRACE study, and 1,000 to 1,500 subjects contributed by 6 global collaborators. A freely available public database, intended as a resource for researchers studying the immune response to SARS-CoV-2, is where the repertoires were released. Where available, HLA class I and class II types were taken from metadata supplied by the sample provider and were not determined by assay-based typing.

TCRbeta CDR3 regions were amplified from genomic DNA using the immunoSEQ Assay, a bias-controlled multiplex PCR. The authors' analysis ran thus. Nucleated cell counts per sample were estimated from amplification of reference gene primers within the assay. Sequence reads were collapsed and filtered to measure the absolute abundance of every unique TCRbeta CDR3 rearrangement. Productive Simpson clonality was computed per sample as the square root of Simpson's diversity index over productive rearrangements. Drawn from immuneACCESS, this table holds only the in-frame rearrangements with V and J called that TCRdb kept. Clones are partly lost; checked studies trace under half to an unresolved V gene and leave the rest unexplained. The DNA was the basis for D and trimming; V, J and clone size are from that table. This sample is represented by approximately 300,000 clones; under 90% of them were singletons. About 4.1% of the sample is taken by the ten largest.

V sheds 5 bases and J sheds 4 bases, leaving 21 bases between their ends. Measured from the cysteine to the phenylalanine, the CDR3 is 16 residues long. The sequence is cut down to CDR3 DNA, 48 bases in frame from base 1. Reading the germline V gene gives CDR1 SGHTA and CDR2 FQGNSA. The full study reports these points: How much clinical and demographic metadata was included differed by source and by participant, and the metadata was provided uncurated.

A remark on this clone: The target of this receptor is not known. Base quality data are lacking; no much larger clone is found one base away.

Enrolling through a virtual design, the prospective study's participants ranged in age from roughly 18 to 95 years and lived across some 22 United States geographic areas. To assign participants to cohorts, the prospective study relied on clinical history that participants themselves reported in a screening survey and a study questionnaire. For ImmuneRACE Cohort 3, a participant was defined as recovered based on two consecutive negative NP/OP PCR tests, clearance by a healthcare professional, or resolution of symptoms. In the prospective study, whole blood, serum and a nasopharyngeal or oropharyngeal swab were collected from each participant by mobile phlebotomists. Participants in the prospective study had the option to provide additional blood draws and questionnaires over a roughly two-month period. Prospective study blood samples were shipped either frozen or at room temperature before DNA extraction.

The sequence was collected from a man in his thirties or forties who had recovered from COVID-19. The sequenced sample was PBMCs or T cells enriched from blood (not recorded which). The rearrangement joined TRBV7-2 to TRBJ2-7; TRBD1 is a weak D gene call, 8 bases matching. The CDR3 reads CASSPRGRGQEYEQYF. In nucleotides, the sequence is TGTGCCAGCAGCCCAAGAGGGAGGGGACAGGAGTACGAGCAGTACTTC.